This T cell receptor (beta chain) was recorded in a study of cytomegalovirus exposure and HLA in healthy donors. Comments on this clone: Its antigen is unidentified.

Both 60 Vbeta primers and 13 Jbeta primers went into the PCR. The method was immunoSEQ multiplex PCR; TCRdb's version includes in-frame clones alone and lacks a portion of them. The data hold more than 100,000 clones, with roughly 79% observed a single time. General study points: Per published accounts, TCR beta sequences correctly predicted the HLA-A and HLA-B alleles of most subjects.

The receptor was derived from a woman aged 18-29 years in good health and CMV-seronegative. The sample consisted of PBMCs.

The CDR3 DNA follows: TGTGCCAGCAGTTCAAAGACAGGGGGAGGCACTGAAGCTTTCTTT. Its protein product is CASSSKTGGGTEAFF. J is TRBJ1-1 and V is TRBV6-1; 9 bases are shared with TRBD1. The V segment lost 5 bases and the J segment 4 bases; nucleotides outside the gene matches: 8. CDR1 is MNHNS and CDR2 is SASEGT in the germline V gene. This CDR3 has 15 amino acids.